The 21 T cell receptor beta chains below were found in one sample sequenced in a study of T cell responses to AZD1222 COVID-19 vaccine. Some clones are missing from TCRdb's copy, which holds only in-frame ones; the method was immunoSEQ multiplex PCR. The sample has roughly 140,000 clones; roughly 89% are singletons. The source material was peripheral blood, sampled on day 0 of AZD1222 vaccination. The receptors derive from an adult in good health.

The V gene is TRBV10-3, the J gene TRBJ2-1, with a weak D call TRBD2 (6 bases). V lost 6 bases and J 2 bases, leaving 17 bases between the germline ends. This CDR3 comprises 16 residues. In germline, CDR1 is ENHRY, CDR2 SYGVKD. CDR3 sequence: CAISTSRASAYNEQFF. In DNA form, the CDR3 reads TGTGCCATCAGCACTAGTAGGGCTAGCGCCTACAATGAGCAGTTCTTC.

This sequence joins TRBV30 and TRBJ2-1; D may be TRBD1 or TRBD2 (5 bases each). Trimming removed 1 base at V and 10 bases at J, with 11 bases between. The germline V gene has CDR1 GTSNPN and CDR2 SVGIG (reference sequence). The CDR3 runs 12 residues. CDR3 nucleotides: TGTGCCTGGAGTGAAACGGGACGAGAGCAGTTCTTC. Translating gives CAWSETGREQFF.

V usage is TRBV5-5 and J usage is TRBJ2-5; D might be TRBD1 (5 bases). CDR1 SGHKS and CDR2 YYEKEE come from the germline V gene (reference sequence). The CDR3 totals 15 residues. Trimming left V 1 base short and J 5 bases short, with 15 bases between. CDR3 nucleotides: TGTGCCAGCAGCTTGTCAGGGAAAGTTCAGGAGACCCAGTACTTC. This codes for CASSLSGKVQETQYF.

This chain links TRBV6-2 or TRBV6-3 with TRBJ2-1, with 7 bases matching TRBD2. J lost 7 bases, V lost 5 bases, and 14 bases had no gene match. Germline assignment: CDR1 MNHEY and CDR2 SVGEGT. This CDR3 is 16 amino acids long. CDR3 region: CASSRGGSRVRNEQFF. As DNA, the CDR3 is TGTGCCAGCAGTAGGGGAGGGTCAAGGGTACGAAATGAGCAGTTCTTC.

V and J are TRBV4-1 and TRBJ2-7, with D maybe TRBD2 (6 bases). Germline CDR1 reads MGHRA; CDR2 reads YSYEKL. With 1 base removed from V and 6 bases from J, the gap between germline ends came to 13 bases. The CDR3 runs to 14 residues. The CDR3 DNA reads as TGCGCCAGCAGCCAAGTGACGCGGGAACGCGAGCAGTACTTC. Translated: CASSQVTREREQYF.

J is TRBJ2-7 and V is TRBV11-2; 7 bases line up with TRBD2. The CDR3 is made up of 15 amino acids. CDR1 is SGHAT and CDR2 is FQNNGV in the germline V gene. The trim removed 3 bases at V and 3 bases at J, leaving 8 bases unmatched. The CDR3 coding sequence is TGTGCCAGCAGCTTTGAAGCGGGAATACACTACGAGCAGTACTTC. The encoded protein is CASSFEAGIHYEQYF.

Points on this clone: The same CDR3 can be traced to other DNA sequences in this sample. CDR3 coding DNA: TGTGCCAGCAGTCCCTTTAAGACCGCTTACGAGCAGTACTTC. Amino acids: CASSPFKTAYEQYF. V is TRBV27 and J is TRBJ2-7; D not resolved. The CDR3 length is 14 residues. Germline CDR1 MNHEY, CDR2 SMNVEV (reference sequence). Trimming shortened V by 5 bases and J by 4 bases, and 15 bases separated the two germline ends.

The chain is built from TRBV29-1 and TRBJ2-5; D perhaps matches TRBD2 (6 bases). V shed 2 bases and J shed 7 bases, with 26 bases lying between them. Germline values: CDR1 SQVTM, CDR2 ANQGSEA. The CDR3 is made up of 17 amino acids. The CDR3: CSVEPRTSDYPAGTQYF. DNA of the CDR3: TGCAGCGTTGAACCCCGAACATCGGACTACCCGGCGGGGACCCAGTACTTC.

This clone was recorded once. DNA for the CDR3: TGTGCCATCACTGACCCCAGGGGTAACACTGAAGCTTTCTTT. This sequence encodes CAITDPRGNTEAFF. The chain recombines TRBV10-3 with TRBJ1-1, with TRBD1 as a possible D gene (6 bases). Per the germline V gene, CDR1 is ENHRY and CDR2 is SYGVKD. CDR3 length equals 14 residues. V was pared by 7 bases and J by 2 bases, with 14 bases between.

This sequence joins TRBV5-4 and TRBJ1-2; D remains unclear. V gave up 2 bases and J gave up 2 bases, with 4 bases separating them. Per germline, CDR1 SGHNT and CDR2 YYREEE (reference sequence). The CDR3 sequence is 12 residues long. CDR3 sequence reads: CASSFGNYGYTF. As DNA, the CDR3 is TGTGCCAGCAGCTTTGGCAACTATGGCTACACCTTC.

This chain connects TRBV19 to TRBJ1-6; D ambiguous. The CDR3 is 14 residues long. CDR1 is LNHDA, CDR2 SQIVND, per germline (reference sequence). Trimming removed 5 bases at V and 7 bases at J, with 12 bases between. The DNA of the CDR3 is TGTGCCAGTAGTGGAGGTTTGCTAAATTCACCCCTCCACTTT. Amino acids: CASSGGLLNSPLHF.

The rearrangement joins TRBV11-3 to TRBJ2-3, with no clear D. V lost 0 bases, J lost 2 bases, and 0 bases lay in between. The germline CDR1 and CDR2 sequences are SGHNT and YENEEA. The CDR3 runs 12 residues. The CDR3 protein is CASSLDTDTQYF. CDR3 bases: TGTGCCAGCAGCTTAGACACAGATACGCAGTATTTT.

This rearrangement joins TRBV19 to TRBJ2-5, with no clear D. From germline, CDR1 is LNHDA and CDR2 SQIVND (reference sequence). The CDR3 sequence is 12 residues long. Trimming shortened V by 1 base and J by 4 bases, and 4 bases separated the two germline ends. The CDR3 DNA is TGTGCCAGTAGTATAGCAGGAGAGACCCAGTACTTC. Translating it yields CASSIAGETQYF.

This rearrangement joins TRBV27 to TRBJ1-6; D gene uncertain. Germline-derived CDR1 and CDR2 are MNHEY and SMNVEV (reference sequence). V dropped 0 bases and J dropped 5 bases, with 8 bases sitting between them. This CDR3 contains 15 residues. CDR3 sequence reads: CASSLSPANNSPLHF. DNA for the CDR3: TGTGCCAGCAGTTTATCCCCGGCGAATAATTCACCCCTCCACTTT.

The CDR3 region is CATKDRTDTQYF. The CDR3 bases are TGTGCCACCAAGGACCGCACAGATACGCAGTATTTT. This sequence joins TRBV24-1 and TRBJ2-3; D unresolved. CDR1 and CDR2 (germline): KGHDR, SFDVKD. Trimming shortened V by 8 bases and J by 1 base, and 6 bases separated the two germline ends. CDR3 length: 12 residues.

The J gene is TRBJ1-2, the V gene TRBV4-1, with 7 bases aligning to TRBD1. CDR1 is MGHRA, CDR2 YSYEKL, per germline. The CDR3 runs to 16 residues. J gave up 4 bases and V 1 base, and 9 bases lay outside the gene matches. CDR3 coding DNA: TGCGCCAGCAGCCAAGCCCCGACAGGGAGTTTCTATGGCTACACCTTC. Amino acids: CASSQAPTGSFYGYTF.

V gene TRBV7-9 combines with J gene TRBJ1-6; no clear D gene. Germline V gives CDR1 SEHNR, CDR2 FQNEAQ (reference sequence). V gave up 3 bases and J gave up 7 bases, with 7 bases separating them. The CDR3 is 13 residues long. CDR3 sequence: CASSFRGNSPLHF. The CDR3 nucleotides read TGTGCCAGCAGCTTCCGGGGAAATTCACCCCTCCACTTT.

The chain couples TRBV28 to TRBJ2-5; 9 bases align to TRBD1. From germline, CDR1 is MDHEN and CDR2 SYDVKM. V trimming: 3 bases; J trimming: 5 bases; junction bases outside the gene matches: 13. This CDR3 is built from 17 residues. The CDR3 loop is CASSLGGTGGRWETQYF. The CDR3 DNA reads TGTGCCAGCAGTTTGGGAGGTACAGGGGGCAGATGGGAGACCCAGTACTTC.

This CDR3 reads CATSREAGEGDQPQHF. DNA of the CDR3: TGTGCCACCAGCAGAGAGGCAGGGGAAGGGGATCAGCCCCAGCATTTT. This chain joins TRBV15 and TRBJ1-5; TRBD1 is a possible D gene (6 bases). CDR3 length: 16 residues. The V gene lost 0 bases and the J gene lost 5 bases, with 14 bases spanning the gap. CDR1 and CDR2 from the germline V gene are LNHNV and YYDKDF (reference sequence).

CDR3 sequence: CASSWQGITEAFF. The DNA of the CDR3 is TGTGCCAGCAGCTGGCAGGGGATCACTGAAGCTTTCTTT. The V gene is TRBV12-3 or TRBV12-4, the J gene TRBJ1-1; D is perhaps TRBD1 (6 bases). Trimming cost V 6 bases and J 4 bases, with 12 bases left between them. The CDR3 is made up of 13 amino acids.

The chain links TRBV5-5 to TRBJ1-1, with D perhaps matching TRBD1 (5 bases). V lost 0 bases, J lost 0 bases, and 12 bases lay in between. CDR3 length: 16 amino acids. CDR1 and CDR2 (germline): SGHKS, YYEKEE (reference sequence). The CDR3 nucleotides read TGTGCCAGCAGCTTGGTCAGGGCCTCCTTGAACACTGAAGCTTTCTTT. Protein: CASSLVRASLNTEAFF.